The sample holds a few counts of the clone carrying this T cell receptor (beta chain). These data originate in a study of blood T cell repertoires in COVID-19. The wider study: Sources were T cells, B-cell-depleted T cells, or PBMCs; the material itself was cDNA or gDNA.

Assay used: immunoSEQ multiplex PCR; TCRdb lists only in-frame clones, some missing. The sample records about 130,000 clones, about 85% being singletons. Germline values: CDR1 ENHRY, CDR2 SYGVKD. Trimming took 3 bases from V and 6 from J, leaving 12 bases between them. The CDR3 covers 15 residues. J is TRBJ1-6 and V is TRBV10-3, with D tentatively TRBD1 (5 bases). The source material was peripheral blood. This receptor was obtained from a man between 65 and 85 years old with acute or convalescent COVID-19. The CDR3 loop is CAISDQGSGNSPLHF. The CDR3 DNA reads TGTGCCATCAGTGATCAGGGTTCGGGTAATTCACCCCTCCACTTT.